Detailed here is one T cell receptor (beta chain). At least ten counts were recorded for this clone. This receptor's antigen is unknown. Within one base of it there is no much larger clone, and no base qualities were kept. This specimen includes other DNA sequences encoding the same CDR3. The library was prepared using PCR. The sequencing machine was an Illumina HiSeq 4000. High-throughput sequencing was used to profile the TCR beta-chain CDR3 region of every patient. In the original analysis: The researchers built a classifier to tell apart papillary thyroid cancer patients with distant metastasis, based on CDR3 differences among clinicopathological groups. The Shannon index was used to assess repertoire diversity, and the Morisita-Horn index was used to assess tumor-blood repertoire similarity. TCRdb handled the public reads itself, with Q25 trimming in fastp and clone calling in MiXCR, and kept productive beta chains. None of the V and J calls come from the authors' own analysis; TCRdb made them. This sample comprises roughly 90,000 clones, 15% of them detected only once. The top ten clonotypes cover roughly 3.9% of the sample.

These data are taken from a study of metastatic and nonmetastatic thyroid tumors (dated by TCRdb to 2020 to 2022). About the investigation overall: The researchers compared repertoires between peripheral blood samples and tumor or nodule tissue samples from patients with malignant or benign thyroid disease.

None of the patients had been given any treatment before thyroid surgery. Patient clinical samples collected from the early 2010s to the late 2010s were retrospectively analysed using T-cell receptor beta sequencing. Results and caveats for the whole study, not just this receptor: In both blood and tumor samples, malignant tumors were reported to have significantly higher TCR beta diversity than benign nodules.

CDR1 and CDR2, per the germline V gene (reference sequence), are MNHEY and SMNVEV. V is clipped by 2 bases and J by 2 bases, and the sequence between their germline boundaries is 16 bases long. CDR3 length: 16 amino acids, cysteine to phenylalanine. CDR3 DNA is the only sequence kept; it has 48 bases, read in frame from the first base. The sequence was obtained from a female donor with papillary thyroid cancer or a benign thyroid nodule (not recorded which). Some clones in this sample may be carry-over from other donors' samples. Sequencing was carried out using blood. The chain is made from TRBV27 and TRBJ2-7; no confident D gene assignment can be made. The bases read TGTGCCAGCAGTTTACGGAAATCCCGGAGTACCTACGAGCAGTACTTC. The encoded protein is CASSLRKSRSTYEQYF.